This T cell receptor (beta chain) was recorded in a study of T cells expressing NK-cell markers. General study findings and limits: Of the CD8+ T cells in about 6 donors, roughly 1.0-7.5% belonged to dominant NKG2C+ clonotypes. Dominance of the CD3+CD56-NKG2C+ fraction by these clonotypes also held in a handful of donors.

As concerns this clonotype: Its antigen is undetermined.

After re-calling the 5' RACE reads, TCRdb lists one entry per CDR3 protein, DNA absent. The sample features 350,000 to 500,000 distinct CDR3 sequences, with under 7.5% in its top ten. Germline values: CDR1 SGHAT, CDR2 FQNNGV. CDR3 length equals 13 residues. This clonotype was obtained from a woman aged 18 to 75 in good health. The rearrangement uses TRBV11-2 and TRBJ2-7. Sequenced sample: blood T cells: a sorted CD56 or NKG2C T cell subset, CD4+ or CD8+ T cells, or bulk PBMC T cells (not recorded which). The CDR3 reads CASSFPGSYEQYF.